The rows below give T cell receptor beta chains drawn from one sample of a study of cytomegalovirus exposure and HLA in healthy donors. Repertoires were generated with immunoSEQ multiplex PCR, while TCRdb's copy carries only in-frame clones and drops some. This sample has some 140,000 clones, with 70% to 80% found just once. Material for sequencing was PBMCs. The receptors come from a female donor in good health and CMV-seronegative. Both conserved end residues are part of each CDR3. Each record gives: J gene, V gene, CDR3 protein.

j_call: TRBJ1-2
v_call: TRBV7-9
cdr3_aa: CASSLWTETTSNYGYTF

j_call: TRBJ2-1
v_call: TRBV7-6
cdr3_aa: CASSPIAGRYNEQFF

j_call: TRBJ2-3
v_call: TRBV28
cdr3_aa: CASSPGDTQYF

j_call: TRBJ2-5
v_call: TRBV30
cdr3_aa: CAWSTTGQETQYF

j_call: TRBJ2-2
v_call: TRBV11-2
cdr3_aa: CASSVGQGASGELFF

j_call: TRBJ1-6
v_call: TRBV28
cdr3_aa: CASSSSDSPLHF

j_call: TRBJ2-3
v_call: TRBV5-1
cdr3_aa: CASSVRGSRDTQYF

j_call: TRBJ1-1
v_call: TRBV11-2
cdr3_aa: CASSTSKNVFF

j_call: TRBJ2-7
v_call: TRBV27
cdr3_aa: CASSLGSRYEQYF

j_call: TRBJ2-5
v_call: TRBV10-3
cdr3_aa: CAISGGSQETQYF

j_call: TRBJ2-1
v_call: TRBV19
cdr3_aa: CASSRLDEQFF

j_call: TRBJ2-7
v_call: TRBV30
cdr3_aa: CAWNLPGGLLEQYF

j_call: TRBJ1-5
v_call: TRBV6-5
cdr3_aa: CASGPIARQPQHF

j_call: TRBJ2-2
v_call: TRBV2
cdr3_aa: CASSGTRRTGELFF

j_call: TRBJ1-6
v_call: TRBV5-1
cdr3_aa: CASSLARTGENSPLHF

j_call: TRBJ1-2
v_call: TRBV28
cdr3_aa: CASRATGKGYTF

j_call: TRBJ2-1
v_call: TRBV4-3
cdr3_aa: CASSQEGLAGANEQFF

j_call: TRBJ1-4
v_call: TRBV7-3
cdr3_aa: CASSFGTGVGESEKLFF

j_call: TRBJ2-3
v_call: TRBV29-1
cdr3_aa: CSVVSGGVDTQYF

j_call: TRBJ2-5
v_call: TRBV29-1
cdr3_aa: CSVGGGGGRETQYF

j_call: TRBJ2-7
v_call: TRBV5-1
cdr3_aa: CASSLVVAGGPSREQYF

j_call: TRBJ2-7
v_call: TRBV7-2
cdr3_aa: CASSLGTTSGRGYEQYF

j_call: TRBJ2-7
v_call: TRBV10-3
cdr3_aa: CAISEERVLYEQYF

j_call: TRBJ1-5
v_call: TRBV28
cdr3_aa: CASSLGQGANQPQHF

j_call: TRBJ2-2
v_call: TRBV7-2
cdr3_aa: CASSLALGGMGTGELFF

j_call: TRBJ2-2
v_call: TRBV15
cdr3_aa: CATSQTGAGELFF

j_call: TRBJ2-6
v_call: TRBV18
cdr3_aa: CASSTGVGANVLTF

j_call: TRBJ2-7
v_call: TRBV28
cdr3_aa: CASSLAGVVSYEQYF

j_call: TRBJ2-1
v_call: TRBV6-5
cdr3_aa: CASSYFAGGSYNEQFF

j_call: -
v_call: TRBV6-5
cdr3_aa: CASSYSIQDRGYEQYF